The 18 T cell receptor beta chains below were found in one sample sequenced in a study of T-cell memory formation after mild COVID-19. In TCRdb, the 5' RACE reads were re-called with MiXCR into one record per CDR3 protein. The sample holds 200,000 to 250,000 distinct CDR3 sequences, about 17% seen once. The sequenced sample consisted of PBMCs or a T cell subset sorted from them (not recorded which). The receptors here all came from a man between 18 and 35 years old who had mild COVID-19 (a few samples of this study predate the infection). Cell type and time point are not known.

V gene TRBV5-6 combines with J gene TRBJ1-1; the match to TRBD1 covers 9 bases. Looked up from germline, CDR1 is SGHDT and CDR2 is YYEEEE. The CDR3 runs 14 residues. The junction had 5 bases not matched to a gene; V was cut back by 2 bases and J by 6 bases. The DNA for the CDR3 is TGTGCCAGCAGCTTTGGACAGGGGAGGCCTGAAGCTTTCTTT. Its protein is CASSFGQGRPEAFF.

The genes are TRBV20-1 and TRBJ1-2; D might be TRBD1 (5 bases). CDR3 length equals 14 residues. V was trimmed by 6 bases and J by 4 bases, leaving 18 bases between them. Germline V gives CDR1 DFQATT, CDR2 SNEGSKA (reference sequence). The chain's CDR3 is CSANQGPGIYGYTF. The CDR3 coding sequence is TGCAGTGCCAACCAGGGTCCGGGGATCTATGGCTACACCTTC.

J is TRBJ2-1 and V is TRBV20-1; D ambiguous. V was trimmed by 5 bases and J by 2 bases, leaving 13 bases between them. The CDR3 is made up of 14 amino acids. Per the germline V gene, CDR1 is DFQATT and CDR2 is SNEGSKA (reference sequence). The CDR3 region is CSASRLGTYNEQFF. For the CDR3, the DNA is TGCAGTGCTTCCAGACTCGGCACCTACAATGAGCAGTTCTTC.

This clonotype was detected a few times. CDR3 DNA sequence: TGTGCCAGCAGCTTGGGACAGGGAATGCGGAATGAGCAGTTCTTC. Protein sequence: CASSLGQGMRNEQFF. The rearrangement joins TRBV7-2 to TRBJ2-1; 9 bases align to TRBD1. This CDR3 region has 15 residues. With V trimmed by 3 bases and J by 7 bases, 7 bases remained unmatched. Germline V gene data show CDR1 as SGHTA and CDR2 as FQGNSA.

The CDR3 nucleotides are TGCGCCAGCAGCTTCGTTATTGGGGCTACCTACAATGAGCAGTTCTTC. This gives the protein CASSFVIGATYNEQFF. V is TRBV5-1 and J is TRBJ2-1; the D gene is possibly TRBD1 (5 bases). Per the germline V gene, CDR1 is SGHRS and CDR2 is YFSETQ. The V gene lost 2 bases and the J gene lost 2 bases, with 14 bases spanning the gap. The CDR3 is 16 amino acids.

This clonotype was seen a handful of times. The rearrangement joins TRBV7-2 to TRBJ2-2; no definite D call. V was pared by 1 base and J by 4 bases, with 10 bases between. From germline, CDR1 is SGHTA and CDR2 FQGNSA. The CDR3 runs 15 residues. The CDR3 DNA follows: TGTGCCAGCAGCTTAGGTGGGGTCCTCACCGGGGAGCTGTTTTTT. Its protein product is CASSLGGVLTGELFF.

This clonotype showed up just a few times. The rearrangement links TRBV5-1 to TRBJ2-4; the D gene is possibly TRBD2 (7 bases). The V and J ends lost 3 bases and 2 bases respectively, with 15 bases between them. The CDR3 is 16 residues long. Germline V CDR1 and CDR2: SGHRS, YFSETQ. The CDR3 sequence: CASSWAGASTKNIQYF. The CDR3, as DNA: TGCGCCAGCAGCTGGGCGGGGGCGTCGACCAAAAACATTCAGTACTTC.

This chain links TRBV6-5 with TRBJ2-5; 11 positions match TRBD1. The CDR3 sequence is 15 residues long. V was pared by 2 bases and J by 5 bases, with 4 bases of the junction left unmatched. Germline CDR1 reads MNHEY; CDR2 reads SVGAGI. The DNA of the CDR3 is TGTGCCAGCAGTTACGGTGGGACAGGGGGGGAGACCCAGTACTTC. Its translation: CASSYGGTGGETQYF.

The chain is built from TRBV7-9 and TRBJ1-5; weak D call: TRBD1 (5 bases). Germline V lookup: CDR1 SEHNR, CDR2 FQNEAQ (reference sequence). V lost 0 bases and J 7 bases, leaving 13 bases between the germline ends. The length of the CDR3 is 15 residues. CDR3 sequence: CASSLAVNGGQPQHF. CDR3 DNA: TGTGCCAGCAGCTTAGCGGTTAACGGGGGACAGCCCCAGCATTTT.

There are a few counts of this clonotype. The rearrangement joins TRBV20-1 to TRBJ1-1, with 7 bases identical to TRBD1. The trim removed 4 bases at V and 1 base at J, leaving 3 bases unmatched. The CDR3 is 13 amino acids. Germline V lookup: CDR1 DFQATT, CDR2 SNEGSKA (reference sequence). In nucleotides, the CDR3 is TGCAGTGCTACCGGGACAGCGAACACTGAAGCTTTCTTT. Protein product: CSATGTANTEAFF.

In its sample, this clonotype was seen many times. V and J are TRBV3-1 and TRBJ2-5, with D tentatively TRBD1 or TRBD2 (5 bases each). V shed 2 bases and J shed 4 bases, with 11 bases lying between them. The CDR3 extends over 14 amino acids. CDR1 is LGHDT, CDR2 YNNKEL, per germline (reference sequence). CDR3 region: CASSQHRDVETQYF. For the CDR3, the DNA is TGTGCCAGCAGCCAACACCGGGACGTAGAGACCCAGTACTTC.

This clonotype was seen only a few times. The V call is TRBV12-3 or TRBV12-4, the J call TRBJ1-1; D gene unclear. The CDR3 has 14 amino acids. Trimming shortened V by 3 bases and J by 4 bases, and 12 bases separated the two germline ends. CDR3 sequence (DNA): TGTGCCAGCAGTTTGAACAGTCAAGTCACTGAAGCTTTCTTT. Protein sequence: CASSLNSQVTEAFF.

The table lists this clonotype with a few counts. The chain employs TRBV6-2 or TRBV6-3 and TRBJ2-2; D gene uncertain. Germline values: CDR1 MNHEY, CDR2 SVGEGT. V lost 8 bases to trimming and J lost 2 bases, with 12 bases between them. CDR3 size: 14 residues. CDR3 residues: CASALVSNTGELFF. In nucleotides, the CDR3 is TGTGCCAGCGCTTTGGTGAGCAACACCGGGGAGCTGTTTTTT.

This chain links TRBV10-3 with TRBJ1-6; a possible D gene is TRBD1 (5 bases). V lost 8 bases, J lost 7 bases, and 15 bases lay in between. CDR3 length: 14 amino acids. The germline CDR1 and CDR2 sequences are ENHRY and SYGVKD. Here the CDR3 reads CAIATRDFNSPLHF. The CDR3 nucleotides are TGTGCCATCGCTACACGGGACTTCAATTCACCCCTCCACTTT.

CDR3 in DNA: TGCGCCAGCAGCTTGGAGGGGCGGGGGAGCTCCTACAATGAGCAGTTCTTC. Its protein product is CASSLEGRGSSYNEQFF. The V call is TRBV5-1, the J call TRBJ2-1; 7 bases are shared with TRBD2. Germline V gives CDR1 SGHRS, CDR2 YFSETQ. With V trimmed by 0 bases and J by 0 bases, 6 bases remained unmatched. This CDR3 spans 17 amino acids.

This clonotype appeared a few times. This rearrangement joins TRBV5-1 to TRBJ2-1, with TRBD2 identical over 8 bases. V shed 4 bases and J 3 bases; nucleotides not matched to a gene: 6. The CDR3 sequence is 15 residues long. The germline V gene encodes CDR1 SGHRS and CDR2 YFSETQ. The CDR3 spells CASSPTSGVYNEQFF. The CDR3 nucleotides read TGCGCCAGCAGCCCTACTAGCGGCGTCTACAATGAGCAGTTCTTC.

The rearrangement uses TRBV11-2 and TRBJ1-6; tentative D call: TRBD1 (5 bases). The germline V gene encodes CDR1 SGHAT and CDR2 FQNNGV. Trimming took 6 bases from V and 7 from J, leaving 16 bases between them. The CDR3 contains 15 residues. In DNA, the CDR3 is TGTGCCAGCAGACGTCCGGGACGGACAAATTCACCCCTCCACTTT. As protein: CASRRPGRTNSPLHF.

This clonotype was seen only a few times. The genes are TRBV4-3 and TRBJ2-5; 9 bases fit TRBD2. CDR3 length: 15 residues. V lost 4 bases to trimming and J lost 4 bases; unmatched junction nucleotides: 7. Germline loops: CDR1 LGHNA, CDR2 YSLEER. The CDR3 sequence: CASSRLAGARETQYF. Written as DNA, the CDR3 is TGCGCCAGCAGCCGATTAGCGGGGGCCCGAGAGACCCAGTACTTC.